This entry lists 24 T cell receptor beta chains sequenced from one sample in a study of cytomegalovirus exposure and HLA in healthy donors. The study ran its PCR with 60 Vbeta and 13 Jbeta primers. Only in-frame clones appear in the TCRdb table, and some are missing; sequencing was by immunoSEQ multiplex PCR. The table includes 200,000 or so clones, 80% to 85% detected once. The specimen was PBMCs. Source of these receptors: a woman in her thirties or forties in good health and CMV-seronegative.

This sequence joins TRBV19 and TRBJ1-6, with 7 nucleotides matching TRBD1. V shed 3 bases and J 8 bases; nucleotides not matched to a gene: 1. CDR3 length: 13 residues. Germline CDR1 reads LNHDA; CDR2 reads SQIVND (reference sequence). The CDR3 DNA sequence: TGTGCCAGTAGTATTGGACAGGATTCACCCCTCCACTTT. This encodes CASSIGQDSPLHF.

This clone is a singleton in its sample. The chain has TRBV11-3 and TRBJ2-1; a weak D match, TRBD1 (6 bases). Trimming took 2 bases from V and 9 from J, leaving 11 bases between them. This CDR3 is 13 amino acids long. CDR1 and CDR2 (germline): SGHNT, YENEEA. The CDR3 DNA follows: TGTGCCAGCAGCTTATTCAGGGGTACTGAGCAGTTCTTC. The encoded protein is CASSLFRGTEQFF.

The J gene is TRBJ2-7, the V gene TRBV27; TRBD2 matches at 8 bases. The length of the CDR3 is 16 residues. Germline trimming cut 5 bases from V and 5 bases from J; bases unmatched to any gene: 14. The germline CDR1 and CDR2 sequences are MNHEY and SMNVEV (reference sequence). The CDR3 is CASSRISGTLYDEQYF. CDR3 sequence (DNA): TGTGCCAGCAGTAGGATTAGCGGGACGCTTTACGACGAGCAGTACTTC.

This sequence joins TRBV10-3 and TRBJ2-7, with D possibly matching TRBD2 (5 bases). Germline V gene lookup returns CDR1 ENHRY and CDR2 SYGVKD. The CDR3 is 13 residues long. Trimming cost V 6 bases and J 1 base, with 10 bases left between them. CDR3 sequence: CAIRRVSSYEQYF. CDR3 nucleotides: TGTGCCATCAGGAGGGTGTCGTCCTACGAGCAGTACTTC.

This clone was recorded only once. This chain connects TRBV30 to TRBJ2-7, with TRBD2 identical over 14 bases. Germline values: CDR1 GTSNPN, CDR2 SVGIG (reference sequence). The CDR3 runs 15 residues. After removal of 3 bases from V and 11 bases from J, the junction contained 12 bases not matched to a gene. This CDR3 is CAWSGTGLAGGQKYF. The CDR3 DNA is TGTGCCTGGAGCGGTACCGGACTAGCGGGAGGTCAAAAGTACTTC. Supplemented by reference TRBV30 and TRBJ2-7, the full variable domain reads SQTIHQWPATLVQPVGSPLSLECTVEGTSNPNLYWYRQAAGRGLQLLFYSVGIGQISSEVPQNLSASRPQDRQFILSSKKLLLSDSGFYLCAWSGTGLAGGQKYFGPGTRLTVT.

The J gene is TRBJ2-7, the V gene TRBV6-6, with TRBD2 as a possible D gene (5 bases). The J call is uncertain, as TRBJ2-1 better fits the DNA end. Germline CDR1 is MNHNY and CDR2 is SVGAGI (reference sequence). There are 15 residues in the CDR3. For the CDR3, the DNA is TGTGCCAGCAGTTCGGAGCGGACGTCCTACAATGAGCAGTTCTTC. It specifies CASSSERTSYNEQFF.

The chain has TRBV4-2 and TRBJ1-2; 8 bases match TRBD1. Germline CDR1 LGHNA, CDR2 YNFKEQ. The CDR3 contains 15 residues. Unmatched junction bases numbered 11, after V lost 4 bases and J lost 7 bases. DNA for the CDR3: TGTGCCAGCAGCCCACTTGACAGGGGAATTGGTGGCTACACCTTC. Protein: CASSPLDRGIGGYTF.

The chain links TRBV28 to TRBJ2-2, with 7 positions matching TRBD1. V dropped 6 bases and J dropped 1; count of bases not matched to a gene: 5. This CDR3 is 15 amino acids long. CDR1 is MDHEN, CDR2 SYDVKM, per germline. The CDR3 DNA reads TGTGCCAGCAGGACGGGACAGATGAACACCGGGGAGCTGTTTTTT. It codes for CASRTGQMNTGELFF. The entire variable domain, with the rest obtained from reference TRBV28 and TRBJ2-2, is as follows: DVKVTQSSRYLVKRTGEKVFLECVQDMDHENMFWYRQDPGLGLRLIYFSYDVKMKEKGDIPEGYSVSREKKERFSLILESASTNQTSMYLCASRTGQMNTGELFFGEGSRLTVL.

The chain employs TRBV25-1 and TRBJ1-1; D may be TRBD1 (6 bases). CDR1 and CDR2 from the germline V gene are MGHDK and SYGVNS. V was shortened by 4 bases and J by 3 bases, with 12 bases between the two germline ends. CDR3 length: 14 residues. CDR3 bases: TGTGCCAGCAGTGTCCAGGGGTTGCACACTGAAGCTTTCTTT. As protein: CASSVQGLHTEAFF.

The gene calls are TRBV6-1 and TRBJ1-1; 12 nucleotides align to TRBD1. The CDR3 runs 17 residues. Per germline, CDR1 MNHNS and CDR2 SASEGT. Trimming removed 3 bases from V and 6 bases from J; junction bases left unmatched: 11. The CDR3 sequence is CASSDPGQGARAPEAFF. The CDR3 nucleotides are TGTGCCAGCAGTGACCCGGGACAGGGGGCGCGGGCTCCTGAAGCTTTCTTT.

The genes are TRBV9 and TRBJ2-2, with D possibly being TRBD2 (6 bases). The length of the CDR3 is 17 residues. Germline CDR1 and CDR2: SGDLS and YYNGEE. Trimming cost V 3 bases and J 5 bases, with 20 bases left between them. The CDR3 DNA reads as TGTGCCAGCAGCGGCGGTCCGGGACTCCCAGGGACCGGGGAGCTGTTTTTT. This encodes CASSGGPGLPGTGELFF.

The count of this clone is one. This chain uses TRBV19 with TRBJ1-5; D is possibly TRBD1 (6 bases). Trimming left V 5 bases short and J 5 bases short, with 13 bases between. Germline values: CDR1 LNHDA, CDR2 SQIVND (reference sequence). This CDR3 is 14 amino acids long. CDR3 protein: CASSGQRGHQPQHF. The CDR3 nucleotides are TGTGCCAGTAGTGGTCAGCGGGGGCATCAGCCCCAGCATTTT.

This chain's CDR3 is CASSPLMDTEAFF. The CDR3 region has the DNA TGTGCCAGCTCACCCCTAATGGACACTGAAGCTTTCTTT. The rearrangement joins TRBV18 to TRBJ1-1, with no clear D. Germline CDR1 KGHSH, CDR2 LQKENI. This CDR3 has 13 residues. Trimming cost V 3 bases and J 3 bases, with 8 bases left between them.

V is TRBV5-1 and J is TRBJ1-5; 7 bases match TRBD1. V gave up 4 bases and J gave up 5 bases; unmatched junction bases: 6. The CDR3 length is 14 residues. CDR1 SGHRS and CDR2 YFSETQ come from the germline V gene. The CDR3 nucleotides are TGCGCCAGCAGCCGGGACAGCCGAGATCAGCCCCAGCATTTT. Protein sequence: CASSRDSRDQPQHF. The whole variable domain, remainder taken from reference TRBV5-1 and TRBJ1-5, is KAGVTQTPRYLIKTRGQQVTLSCSPISGHRSVSWYQQTPGQGLQFLFEYFSETQRNKGNFPGRFSGRQFSNSRSEMNVSTLELGDSALYLCASSRDSRDQPQHFGDGTRLSIL.

This clone occurred a few times. The V and J genes are TRBV5-4 and TRBJ2-5; 7 bases line up with TRBD2. The end of the DNA aligns better with TRBJ2-7, so the J call may be wrong. This CDR3 is built from 15 residues. The germline V gene encodes CDR1 SGHNT and CDR2 YYREEE (reference sequence). The CDR3 region has the DNA TGTGCCAGCAGCTTAACCGGGACTAATCCCTACGAGCAGTACTTC. This gives the protein CASSLTGTNPYEQYF.

This chain connects TRBV4-1 to TRBJ2-3; 7 bases are a match to TRBD2. The J segment lost 0 bases and the V segment lost 3 bases, leaving 6 bases of the junction unmatched. Germline CDR1 MGHRA, CDR2 YSYEKL. This CDR3 has 16 residues. CDR3 region: CASSQLAVTSTDTQYF. In nucleotides, the CDR3 is TGCGCCAGCAGCCAGCTAGCGGTCACTAGCACAGATACGCAGTATTTT.

This sequence joins TRBV14 and TRBJ2-7; TRBD2 matches at 7 bases. The ends lost 0 bases at V and 3 bases at J; junction bases unmatched: 5. Per germline, CDR1 SGHDN and CDR2 FVKESK. The CDR3 is made up of 15 amino acids. In nucleotides, the CDR3 is TGTGCCAGCAGCCAAGACCTAGCGGTGATCTACGAGCAGTACTTC. Protein product: CASSQDLAVIYEQYF.

This sequence joins TRBV6-1 and TRBJ1-2; D unclear. CDR3 length: 13 residues. V lost 6 bases and J lost 4, with 12 bases in between. Germline V lookup: CDR1 MNHNS, CDR2 SASEGT. The CDR3 DNA sequence: TGTGCCAGCAGAAGATCCAACATCTATGGCTACACCTTC. It is translated as CASRRSNIYGYTF.

This chain's CDR3 is CASSQIASTDTQYF. The CDR3 coding sequence is TGTGCCAGCAGCCAAATAGCGAGCACAGATACGCAGTATTTT. This chain connects TRBV4-2 to TRBJ2-3, with D perhaps TRBD2 (5 bases). V was shortened by 2 bases and J by 0 bases, with 6 bases between the two germline ends. The germline V gene encodes CDR1 LGHNA and CDR2 YNFKEQ. The CDR3 has 14 residues.

The chain recombines TRBV15 with TRBJ1-4, with 10 positions matching TRBD1. With V trimmed by 5 bases and J by 8 bases, 11 bases remained unmatched. Looked up from germline, CDR1 is LNHNV and CDR2 is YYDKDF (reference sequence). This CDR3 is built from 16 residues. The CDR3 spells CATSRQPGTGAEKLFF. For the CDR3, the DNA is TGTGCCACCAGCCGGCAACCGGGGACAGGGGCGGAAAAACTGTTTTTT.

The chain employs TRBV10-3 and TRBJ1-4; TRBD1 agrees at 9 bases. V gave up 6 bases and J gave up 5 bases; unmatched junction bases: 1. This CDR3 spans 13 amino acids. CDR1 and CDR2 (germline): ENHRY, SYGVKD. The CDR3 DNA sequence: TGTGCCATCAGGGGGACAGGGAATGAAAAACTGTTTTTT. This gives the protein CAIRGTGNEKLFF.

The rearrangement joins TRBV7-2 to TRBJ1-1; D is ambiguous. Germline V lookup: CDR1 SGHTA, CDR2 FQGNSA. The CDR3 has 12 residues. The V gene lost 5 bases and the J gene lost 4 bases, with 8 bases spanning the gap. CDR3 amino acids: CASSLDSTEAFF. The DNA for the CDR3 is TGTGCCAGCAGCCTCGATAGCACTGAAGCTTTCTTT. The complete variable domain, with remaining parts taken from reference TRBV7-2 and TRBJ1-1, reads GAGVSQSPSNKVTEKGKDVELRCDPISGHTALYWYRQSLGQGLEFLIYFQGNSAPDKSGLPSDRFSAERTGGSVSTLTIQRTQQEDSAVYLCASSLDSTEAFFGQGTRLTVV.

Comment on this clone: One junction end disagrees with the germline gene, perhaps due to a read error. The V gene is TRBV29-1, the J gene TRBJ1-1; D might be TRBD1 (5 bases). CDR3 length: 10 residues. Germline V gene data show CDR1 as SQVTM and CDR2 as ANQGSEA. The CDR3 spells CGVMTVEAFF. Written as DNA, the CDR3 is TGCGGCGTGATGACAGTCGAAGCTTTCTTT.

V usage is TRBV11-1 and J usage is TRBJ1-4; 7 positions match TRBD1. This CDR3 comprises 13 residues. Per germline, CDR1 SGHAT and CDR2 FQDESV (reference sequence). V trimming: 5 bases; J trimming: 14 bases; junction bases outside the gene matches: 11. The CDR3 nucleotides read TGTGCCAGCAGCCGTTACGACAGGGAAGGGCTGTTTTTT. Protein product: CASSRYDREGLFF.